In its sample, the clone carrying this T cell receptor (beta chain) was seen a few times. The sample is drawn from a study of blood T cell repertoires in COVID-19. Study in general: COVID-19 samples, acute and convalescent, were from the United States, Italy and Spain. T cells, B-cell-depleted T cells, or PBMCs supplied cDNA or gDNA.

Germline loops: CDR1 SEHNR, CDR2 FQNEAQ (reference sequence). This CDR3 has 12 amino acids. V trimming: 1 base; J trimming: 8 bases; junction bases outside the gene matches: 1. How the authors handled the data: Counts of nucleated cells, estimated from reference gene primer amplification, were obtained. Profiling relied on immunoSEQ multiplex PCR, and the TCRdb table lists in-frame clones only, not all of them. V, J and clone size were drawn from that table, and D and trimming were deduced from the DNA. There are some 230,000 clones in the sample; around 82% occur only once, and roughly 3% lies in the top ten.

Input material: peripheral blood. The chain links TRBV7-9 to TRBJ1-1, with 7 bases matching TRBD1. The clonotype comes from a woman in her twenties or thirties who had recovered from COVID-19. The CDR3 region is CASSLEDREAFF. The CDR3 DNA sequence: TGTGCCAGCAGCTTAGAGGACAGGGAAGCTTTCTTT.